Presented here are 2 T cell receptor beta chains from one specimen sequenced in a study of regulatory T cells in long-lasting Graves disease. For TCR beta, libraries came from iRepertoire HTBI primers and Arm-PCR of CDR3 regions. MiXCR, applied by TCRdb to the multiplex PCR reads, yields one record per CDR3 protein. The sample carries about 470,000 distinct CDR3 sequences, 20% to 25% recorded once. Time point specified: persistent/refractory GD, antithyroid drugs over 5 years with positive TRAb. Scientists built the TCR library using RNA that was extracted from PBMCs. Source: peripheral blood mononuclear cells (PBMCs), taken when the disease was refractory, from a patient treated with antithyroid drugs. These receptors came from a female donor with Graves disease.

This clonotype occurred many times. The CDR3 loop reads CAISGQARQETQYF. CDR3 nucleotides: TGTGCCATCAGTGGACAGGCACGGCAAGAGACCCAGTACTTC. The J gene is TRBJ2-5, the V gene TRBV10-3, with a weak D call TRBD1 (6 bases). The CDR3 extends over 14 amino acids. V lost 4 bases and J 2 bases, leaving 11 bases between the germline ends. Looked up from germline, CDR1 is ENHRY and CDR2 is SYGVKD.

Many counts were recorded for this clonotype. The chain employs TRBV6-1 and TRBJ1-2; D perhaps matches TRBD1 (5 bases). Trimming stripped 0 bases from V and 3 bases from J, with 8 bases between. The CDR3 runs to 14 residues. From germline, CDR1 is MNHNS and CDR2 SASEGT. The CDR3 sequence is CASSEALGDYGYTF. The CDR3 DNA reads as TGTGCCAGCAGTGAAGCCCTGGGGGACTATGGCTACACCTTC.